The rows below give T cell receptor beta chains drawn from one sample of a study of cytomegalovirus exposure and HLA in healthy donors. Only in-frame clones appear in the TCRdb table, and some are missing; sequencing was by immunoSEQ multiplex PCR. In the table there are around 200,000 clones, around 80% of which are singletons. Sequences were obtained from PBMCs. Receptors were obtained from a man aged 40-49 years in good health and CMV-seropositive. Both conserved end residues are part of each CDR3. The D gene is left open where the match is weak. A row's size may be missing; if present it is once, few, many or a size class.

J	D	V	size	DNA	CDR3
TRBJ2-7	TRBD2	TRBV25-1	NA	TGTGCCAGCAGTGCCTCCTCCCCGGGCCCTGGGAGGGACGAGCAGTACTTC	CASSASSPGPGRDEQYF
TRBJ2-2	NA	TRBV18	NA	TGTGCCAGCTCACCCGACAGCTACACCGGGGAGCTGTTTTTT	CASSPDSYTGELFF
TRBJ1-1	TRBD1	TRBV28	NA	TGTGCCAGCAGTACATATCCGACAGGGTTGAACACTGAAGCTTTCTTT	CASSTYPTGLNTEAFF
TRBJ1-2	NA	TRBV7-9	NA	TGTGCCAGCAGGGATAGACTTAACTATGGCTACACCTTC	CASRDRLNYGYTF
TRBJ2-3	NA	TRBV29-1	NA	TGCAGCGTGGGGGGAGTACCCACAGATACGCAGTATTTT	CSVGGVPTDTQYF
TRBJ2-6	TRBD1	TRBV6-4	NA	TGTGCCAGCGGCGGGACAGGGGTCGGCTCTGGGGCCAACGTCCTGACTTTC	CASGGTGVGSGANVLTF
TRBJ1-1	TRBD1	TRBV7-3	few	TGTGCCAGCAGCCCTCAAGGCACAGGGGTCGCTGAAGCTTTCTTT	CASSPQGTGVAEAFF
TRBJ2-1	NA	TRBV7-9	NA	TGTGCCAGCAGCTTAAGTCCAGGGTTAAGCAATGAGCAGTTCTTC	CASSLSPGLSNEQFF
TRBJ1-1	NA	TRBV5-1	NA	TGCGCCAGCAGCTTGGAAGCGCCCTGGATGAACACTGAAGCTTTCTTT	CASSLEAPWMNTEAFF
TRBJ1-5	NA	TRBV5-1	few	TGCGCCAGCAGCTTGGAGGGAAGGGGCCAGCCCCAGCATTTT	CASSLEGRGQPQHF
TRBJ2-1	NA	TRBV7-7	NA	TGTGCTAGCAGCCCTAGCGACTACAATGAGCAGTTCTTC	CASSPSDYNEQFF